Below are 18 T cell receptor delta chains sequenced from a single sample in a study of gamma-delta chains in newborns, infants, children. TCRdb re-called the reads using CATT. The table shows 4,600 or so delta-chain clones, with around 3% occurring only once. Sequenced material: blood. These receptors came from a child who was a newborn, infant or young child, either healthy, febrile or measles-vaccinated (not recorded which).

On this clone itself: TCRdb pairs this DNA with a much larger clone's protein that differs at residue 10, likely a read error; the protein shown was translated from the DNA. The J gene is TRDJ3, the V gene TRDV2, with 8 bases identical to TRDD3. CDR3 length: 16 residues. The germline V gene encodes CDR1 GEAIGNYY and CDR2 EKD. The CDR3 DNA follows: TGTGCCTGTGACACCTGGGGGATTTGGGGCACCCGACAGATGTTTTTC. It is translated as CACDTWGIWGTRQMFF.

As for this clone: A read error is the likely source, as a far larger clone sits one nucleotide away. The CDR3 loop reads CACGTWGMTAQLFF. DNA of the CDR3: TGTGCCTGTGGCACCTGGGGGATGACAGCACAACTCTTCTTT. The rearrangement uses TRDV2 and TRDJ2; 8 bases map to TRDD3. Germline CDR1 and CDR2: GEAIGNYY and EKD. This CDR3 is built from 14 residues.

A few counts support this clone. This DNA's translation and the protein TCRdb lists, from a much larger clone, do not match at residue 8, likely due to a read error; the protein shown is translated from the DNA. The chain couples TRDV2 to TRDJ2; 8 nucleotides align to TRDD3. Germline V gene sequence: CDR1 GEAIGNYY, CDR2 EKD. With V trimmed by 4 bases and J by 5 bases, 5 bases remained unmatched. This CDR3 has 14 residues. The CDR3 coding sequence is TGTGCCTGTGATACTGGGGGTCCAACAGCACAACTCTTCTTT. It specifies CACDTGGPTAQLFF.

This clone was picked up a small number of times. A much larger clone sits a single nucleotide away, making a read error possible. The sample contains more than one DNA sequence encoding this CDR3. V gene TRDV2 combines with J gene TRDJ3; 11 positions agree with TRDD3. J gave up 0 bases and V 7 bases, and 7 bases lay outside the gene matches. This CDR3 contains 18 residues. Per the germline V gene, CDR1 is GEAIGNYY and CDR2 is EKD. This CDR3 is CACDVLGDSSWDTRQMFF. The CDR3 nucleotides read TGTGCCTGCGACGTACTGGGGGATAGCTCCTGGGACACCCGACAGATGTTTTTC.

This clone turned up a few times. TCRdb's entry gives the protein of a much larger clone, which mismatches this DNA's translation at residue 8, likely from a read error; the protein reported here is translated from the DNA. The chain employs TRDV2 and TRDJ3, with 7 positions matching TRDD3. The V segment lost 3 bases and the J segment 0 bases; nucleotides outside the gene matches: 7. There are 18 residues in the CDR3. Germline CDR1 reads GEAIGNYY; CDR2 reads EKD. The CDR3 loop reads CACDPLGARSWDTRQMFF. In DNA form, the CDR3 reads TGTGCCTGTGACCCGCTGGGGGCCCGCTCCTGGGACACCCGACAGATGTTTTTC.

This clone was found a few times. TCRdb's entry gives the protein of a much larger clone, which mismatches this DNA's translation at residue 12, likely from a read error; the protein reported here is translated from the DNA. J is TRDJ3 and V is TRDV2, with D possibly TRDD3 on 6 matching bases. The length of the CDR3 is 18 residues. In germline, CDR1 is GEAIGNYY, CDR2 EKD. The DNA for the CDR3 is TGTGCCTGTGATTTTGGGGATCCGAGCTCCTGGAACACCCGACAGATGTTTTTC. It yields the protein CACDFGDPSSWNTRQMFF.

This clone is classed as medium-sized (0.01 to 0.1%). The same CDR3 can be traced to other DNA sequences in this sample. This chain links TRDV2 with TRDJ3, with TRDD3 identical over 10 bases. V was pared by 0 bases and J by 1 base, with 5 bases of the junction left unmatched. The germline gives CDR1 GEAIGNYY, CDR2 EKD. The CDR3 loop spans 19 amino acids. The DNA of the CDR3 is TGTGCCTGTGACACCGTGACTGGGGGATCGTCCTGGGACACCCGACAGATGTTTTTC. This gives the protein CACDTVTGGSSWDTRQMFF.

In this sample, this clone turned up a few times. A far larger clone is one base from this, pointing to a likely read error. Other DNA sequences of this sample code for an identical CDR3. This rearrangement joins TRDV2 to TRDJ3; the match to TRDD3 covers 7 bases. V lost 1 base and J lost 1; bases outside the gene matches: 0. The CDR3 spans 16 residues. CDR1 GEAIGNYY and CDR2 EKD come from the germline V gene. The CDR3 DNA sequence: TGTGCCTGTGACACTGGGGGATCCTGGGACACCCGACAGATGTTTTTC. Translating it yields CACDTGGSWDTRQMFF.

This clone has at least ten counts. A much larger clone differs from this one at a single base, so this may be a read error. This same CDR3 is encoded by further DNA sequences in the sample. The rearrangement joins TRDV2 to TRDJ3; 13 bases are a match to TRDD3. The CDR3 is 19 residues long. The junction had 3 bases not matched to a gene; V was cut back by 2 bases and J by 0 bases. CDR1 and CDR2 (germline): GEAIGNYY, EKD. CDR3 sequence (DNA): TGTGCCTGTGACATACTGGGGGATACGCGCTCCTGGGACACCCGACAGATGTTTTTC. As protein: CACDILGDTRSWDTRQMFF.

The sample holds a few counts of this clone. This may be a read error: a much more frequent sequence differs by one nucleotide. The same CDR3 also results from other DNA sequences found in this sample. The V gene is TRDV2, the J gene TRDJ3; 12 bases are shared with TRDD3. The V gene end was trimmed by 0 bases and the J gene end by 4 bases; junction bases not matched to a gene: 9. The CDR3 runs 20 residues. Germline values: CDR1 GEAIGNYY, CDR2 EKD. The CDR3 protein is CACDTVLLGDTSWDTRQMFF. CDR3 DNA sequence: TGTGCCTGTGACACCGTTCTACTGGGGGATACATCATGGGACACCCGACAGATGTTTTTC.

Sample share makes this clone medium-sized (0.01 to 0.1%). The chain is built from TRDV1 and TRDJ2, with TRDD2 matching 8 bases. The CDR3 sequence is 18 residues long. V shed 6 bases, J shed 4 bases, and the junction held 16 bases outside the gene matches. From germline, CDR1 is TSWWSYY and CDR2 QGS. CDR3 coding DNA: TGTGCTCTTGGCTTCCTACTTTATCCCGGGTTACCGACAGCACAACTCTTCTTT. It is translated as CALGFLLYPGLPTAQLFF.

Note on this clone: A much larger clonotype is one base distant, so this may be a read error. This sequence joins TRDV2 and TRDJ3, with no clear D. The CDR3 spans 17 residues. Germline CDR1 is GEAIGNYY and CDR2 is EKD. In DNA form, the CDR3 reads TGTGCCTGTGACACCGTTGGGACTCAGAGGGACACCCGACAGACGTTTTTC. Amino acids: CACDTVGTQRDTRQTFF.

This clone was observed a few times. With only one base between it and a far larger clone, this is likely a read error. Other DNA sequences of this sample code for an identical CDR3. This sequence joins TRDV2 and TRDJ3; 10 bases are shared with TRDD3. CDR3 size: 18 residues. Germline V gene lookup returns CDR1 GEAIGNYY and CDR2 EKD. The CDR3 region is CACDTGGYSSWDTRQMFF. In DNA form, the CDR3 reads TGTGCCTGTGACACTGGGGGATACAGCTCCTGGGACACCCGACAGATGTTCTTC.

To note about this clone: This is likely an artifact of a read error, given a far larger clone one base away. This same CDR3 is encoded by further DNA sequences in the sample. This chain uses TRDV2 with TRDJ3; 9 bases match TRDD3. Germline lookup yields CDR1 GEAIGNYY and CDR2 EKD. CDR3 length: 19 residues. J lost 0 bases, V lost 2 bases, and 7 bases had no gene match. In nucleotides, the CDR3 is TGTGCCTGTGACATACTTGGGGATACGAGCTCCTGGGACACCCGACAGATGTTTTTC. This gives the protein CACDILGDTSSWDTRQMFF.

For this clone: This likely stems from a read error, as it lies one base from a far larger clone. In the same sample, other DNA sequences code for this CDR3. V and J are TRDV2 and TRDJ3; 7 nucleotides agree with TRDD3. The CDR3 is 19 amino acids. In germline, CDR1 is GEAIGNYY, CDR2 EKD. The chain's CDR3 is CACDTGGYVPSWDTRQMFF. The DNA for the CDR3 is TGTGCCTGTGACACCGGAGGATACGTTCCCTCCTGGGACACCCGGCAGATGTTTTTC.

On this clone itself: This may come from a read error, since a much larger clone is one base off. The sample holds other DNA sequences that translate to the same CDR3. The CDR3 sequence is CACDRLGGNLGDTPSSWDTRQMFF. CDR3 sequence (DNA): TGTGCCTGTGACCGTCTTGGGGGTAACCTGGGGGATACGCCGAGCTCCTGGGACACCCGACAGATGTTCTTC. This chain links TRDV2 with TRDJ3, with 12 bases that match TRDD3. CDR1 is GEAIGNYY, CDR2 EKD, per germline. CDR3 size: 24 residues.

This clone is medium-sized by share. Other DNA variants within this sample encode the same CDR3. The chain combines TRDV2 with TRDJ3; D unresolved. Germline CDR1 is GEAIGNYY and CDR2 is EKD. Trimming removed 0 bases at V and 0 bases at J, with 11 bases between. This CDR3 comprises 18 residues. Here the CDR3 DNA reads TGTGCCTGTGACACCCTCGCGGGCAGCTCCTGGGACACCCGACAGATGTTTTTC. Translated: CACDTLAGSSWDTRQMFF.

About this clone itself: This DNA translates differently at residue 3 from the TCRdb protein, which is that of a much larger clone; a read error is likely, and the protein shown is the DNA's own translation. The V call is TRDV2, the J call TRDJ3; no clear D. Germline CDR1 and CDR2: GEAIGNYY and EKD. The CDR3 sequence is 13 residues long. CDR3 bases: TGTGCCTATGACACCTGGGACACCCGACAGATGTTTTTC. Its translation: CAYDTWDTRQMFF.